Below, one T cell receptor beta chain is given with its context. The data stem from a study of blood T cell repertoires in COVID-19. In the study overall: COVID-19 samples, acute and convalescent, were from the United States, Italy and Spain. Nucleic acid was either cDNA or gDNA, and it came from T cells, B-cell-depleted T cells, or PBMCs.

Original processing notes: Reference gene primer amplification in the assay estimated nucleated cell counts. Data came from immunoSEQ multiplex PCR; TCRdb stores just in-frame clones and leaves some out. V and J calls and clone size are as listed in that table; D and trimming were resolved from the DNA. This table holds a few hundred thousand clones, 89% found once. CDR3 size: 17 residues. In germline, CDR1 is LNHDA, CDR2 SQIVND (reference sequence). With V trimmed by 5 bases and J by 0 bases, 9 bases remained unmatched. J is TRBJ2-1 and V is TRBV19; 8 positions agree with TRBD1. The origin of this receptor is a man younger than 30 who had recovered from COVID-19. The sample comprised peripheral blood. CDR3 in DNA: TGTGCCAGTAGTCCAGGGGGCAGTCTTAGCTCCTACAATGAGCAGTTCTTC. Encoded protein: CASSPGGSLSSYNEQFF.